Included here is one T cell receptor beta chain sequence, with context. The source of the sample is a study of blood T cell repertoires in COVID-19. V shed 7 bases and J shed 3 bases, with 11 bases lying between them. The CDR3 loop spans 13 amino acids. Per the germline V gene, CDR1 is MNHNY and CDR2 is SVGAGI (reference sequence). Authors' data handling: For nucleated cells, counts were estimated from reference gene primer amplification. Assay used: immunoSEQ multiplex PCR; TCRdb lists only in-frame clones, some missing. V and J calls and clone size are copied from that table; D and trimming were computed from the DNA. The repertoire holds approximately 160,000 clones, about 80% seen once, with about 7.8% in the top ten.

The chain links TRBV6-6 to TRBJ2-3, with D possibly matching TRBD1 (5 bases). This clonotype was sampled from a man aged 60 to 69 with acute or convalescent COVID-19. The sequenced sample consisted of peripheral blood. CDR3 protein: CASKFRDTDTQYF. In DNA, the CDR3 is TGTGCCAGCAAATTCAGGGATACAGATACGCAGTATTTT.